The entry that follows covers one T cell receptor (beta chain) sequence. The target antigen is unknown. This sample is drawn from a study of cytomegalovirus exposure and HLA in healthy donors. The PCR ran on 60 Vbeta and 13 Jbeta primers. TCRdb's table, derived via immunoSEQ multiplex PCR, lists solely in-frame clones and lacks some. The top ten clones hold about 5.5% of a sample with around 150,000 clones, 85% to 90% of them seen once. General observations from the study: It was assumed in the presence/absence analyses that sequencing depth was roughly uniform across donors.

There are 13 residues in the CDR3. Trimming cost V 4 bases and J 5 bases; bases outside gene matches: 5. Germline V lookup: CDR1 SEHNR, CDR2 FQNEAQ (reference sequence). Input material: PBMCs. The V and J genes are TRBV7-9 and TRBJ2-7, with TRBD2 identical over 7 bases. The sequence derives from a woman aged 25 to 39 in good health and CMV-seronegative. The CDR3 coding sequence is TGTGCCAGCAGCTCGGGGAGGGTCAACGAGCAGTACTTC. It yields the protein CASSSGRVNEQYF. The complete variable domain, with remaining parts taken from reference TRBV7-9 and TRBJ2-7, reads DTGVSQNPRHKITKRGQNVTFRCDPISEHNRLYWYRQTLGQGPEFLTYFQNEAQLEKSRLLSDRFSAERPKGSFSTLEIQRTEQGDSAMYLCASSSGRVNEQYFGPGTRLTVT.